A single sample gave rise to the 32 T cell receptor beta chains below, sequenced in a study of cytomegalovirus exposure and HLA in healthy donors. Amplification used 60 Vbeta primers and 13 Jbeta primers. The assay was immunoSEQ multiplex PCR, and TCRdb's table has in-frame clones only and misses some. The top ten hold 5% of the sample, which has under 70,000 clones, 77% seen once. Sequenced material: PBMCs. The receptor source for this set is a male donor in good health and CMV-seropositive.

This chain links TRBV6-1 with TRBJ1-2; 9 bases align to TRBD1. The CDR3 totals 15 residues. Germline trimming cut 8 bases from V and 4 bases from J; bases unmatched to any gene: 11. In germline, CDR1 is MNHNS, CDR2 SASEGT. The CDR3: CASAVFGTGFYGYTF. The CDR3 coding sequence is TGTGCCAGCGCAGTTTTCGGGACAGGGTTCTATGGCTACACCTTC.

This clone has a handful of counts. This chain connects TRBV5-1 to TRBJ1-1; no clear D gene. Trimming removed 4 bases at V and 11 bases at J, with 21 bases between. This CDR3 contains 14 residues. Germline V CDR1 and CDR2: SGHRS, YFSETQ. This CDR3 is CASSLQDSAFSAFF. The CDR3 DNA reads as TGCGCCAGCAGCCTCCAGGATTCCGCCTTCAGTGCTTTCTTT.

This clone came up once. The gene calls are TRBV4-3 and TRBJ2-2; 8 nucleotides match TRBD2. J was trimmed by 3 bases and V by 2 bases; bases with no gene match: 5. Germline values: CDR1 LGHNA, CDR2 YSLEER. This CDR3 spans 16 amino acids. The CDR3 DNA follows: TGCGCCAGCAGCCAACGAACTAGCGGTGACACCGGGGAGCTGTTTTTT. Amino acid sequence: CASSQRTSGDTGELFF.

The rearrangement uses TRBV27 and TRBJ2-5, with D possibly matching TRBD1 (6 bases). The CDR3 totals 13 residues. Germline CDR1 reads MNHEY; CDR2 reads SMNVEV (reference sequence). Trimming pared 10 bases from V and 10 bases from J, leaving 22 bases between. Here the CDR3 reads CATRSLGARDQYF. Written as DNA, the CDR3 is TGTGCCACCAGGTCCCTGGGGGCAAGAGACCAGTACTTC.

The J gene is TRBJ2-4, the V gene TRBV11-2, with D perhaps matching TRBD1 (7 bases). The germline V and J ends were trimmed by 5 bases and 1 base, with 18 bases remaining between them. The CDR3 covers 17 residues. Germline lookup yields CDR1 SGHAT and CDR2 FQNNGV. CDR3 DNA sequence: TGTGCCAGCAGCCCCCTCGGAGGGGGCAAGGCCAAAAACATTCAGTACTTC. Translating it yields CASSPLGGGKAKNIQYF.

The rearrangement joins TRBV19 to TRBJ2-1; 12 bases are shared with TRBD2. V trimming: 2 bases; J trimming: 8 bases; junction bases outside the gene matches: 4. The germline V gene has CDR1 LNHDA and CDR2 SQIVND (reference sequence). The CDR3 sequence is 15 residues long. The CDR3 reads CASSILAGGPDEQFF. CDR3 bases: TGTGCCAGTAGTATACTAGCGGGGGGGCCCGATGAGCAGTTCTTC.

The CDR3 region is CASSSLQGPQETQYF. DNA for the CDR3: TGTGCCAGCAGCTCCTTACAGGGACCCCAAGAGACCCAGTACTTC. This chain uses TRBV7-9 with TRBJ2-5; D might be TRBD1 (6 bases). V was cut by 4 bases and J by 1 base, with 13 bases left in between. This CDR3 has 15 residues. Germline CDR1 SEHNR, CDR2 FQNEAQ (reference sequence).

This chain links TRBV2 with TRBJ2-7; a weak D match, TRBD1 (6 bases). The germline V gene encodes CDR1 SNHLY and CDR2 FYNNEI. This CDR3 is 13 amino acids long. The germline V and J ends were trimmed by 6 bases and 6 bases, with 15 bases remaining between them. The CDR3 region has the DNA TGTGCCAGCAGGAACGAACAGGGATCCGAGCAGTACTTC. Translated: CASRNEQGSEQYF.

V and J are TRBV18 and TRBJ1-2; the D gene is possibly TRBD1 (6 bases). Germline lookup yields CDR1 KGHSH and CDR2 LQKENI. The CDR3 runs to 16 residues. The V and J ends lost 3 bases and 3 bases respectively, with 17 bases between them. The CDR3 loop is CASSPSEGVRDYGYTF. CDR3 nucleotide sequence: TGTGCCAGCTCACCCTCCGAGGGGGTGAGGGACTATGGCTACACCTTC.

This clone was observed a single time. The V call is TRBV27, the J call TRBJ2-1; D is perhaps TRBD2 (7 bases). V was trimmed by 7 bases and J by 8 bases, leaving 21 bases between them. The CDR3 spans 15 residues. Germline values: CDR1 MNHEY, CDR2 SMNVEV (reference sequence). DNA of the CDR3: TGTGCCAGCAACCCTGGGGGGGCCGACTCCGATGAGCAGTTCTTC. Protein: CASNPGGADSDEQFF.

The chain combines TRBV19 with TRBJ2-2; TRBD1 matches at 9 bases. V was clipped by 5 bases and J by 14 bases; unmatched bases: 6. The CDR3 covers 12 residues. The V gene's germline CDR1 is LNHDA and CDR2 SQIVND (reference sequence). CDR3 sequence reads: CASSSKDRGLFF. The CDR3 DNA sequence: TGTGCCAGTAGTTCAAAGGACAGGGGTCTGTTTTTT.

The V call is TRBV2, the J call TRBJ1-1; D ambiguous. Between the trimmed V and J ends, which lost 0 bases and 1 base, there was a span of 9 bases. The CDR3 is 15 residues long. Germline V lookup: CDR1 SNHLY, CDR2 FYNNEI. The CDR3 here is CASSEALRGNTEAFF. CDR3 DNA sequence: TGTGCCAGCAGTGAAGCGCTTCGGGGGAACACTGAAGCTTTCTTT.

This chain joins TRBV4-1 and TRBJ1-6; D ambiguous. The germline gives CDR1 MGHRA, CDR2 YSYEKL. Trimming pared 0 bases from V and 10 bases from J, leaving 16 bases between. This CDR3 region has 16 residues. CDR3 coding DNA: TGCGCCAGCAGCCAAGATCTATCGGGGAACCCATCACCCCTCCACTTT. Protein: CASSQDLSGNPSPLHF.

The chain has TRBV7-9 and TRBJ1-2, with D possibly TRBD1 on 5 matching bases. From germline, CDR1 is SEHNR and CDR2 FQNEAQ (reference sequence). V was cut by 5 bases and J by 6 bases, with 13 bases left in between. This CDR3 is 13 amino acids long. The CDR3 here is CASSPMGGDGYTF. The CDR3 coding sequence is TGTGCCAGCAGCCCCATGGGGGGGGATGGCTACACCTTC.

The CDR3 sequence is CASSVQGGDYGYTF. The DNA for the CDR3 is TGTGCCAGCAGCGTACAGGGGGGGGACTATGGCTACACCTTC. The chain combines TRBV7-2 with TRBJ1-2; 8 bases map to TRBD1. The CDR3 extends over 14 amino acids. Trimming cost V 5 bases and J 3 bases; bases outside gene matches: 5. Germline CDR1 is SGHTA and CDR2 is FQGNSA. Full variable domain (outside the CDR3, taken from reference TRBV7-2 and TRBJ1-2): GAGVSQSPSNKVTEKGKDVELRCDPISGHTALYWYRQSLGQGLEFLIYFQGNSAPDKSGLPSDRFSAERTGGSVSTLTIQRTQQEDSAVYLCASSVQGGDYGYTFGSGTRLTVV.

The CDR3 sequence is CASSRAGTGNLYEQYF. As DNA, the CDR3 is TGTGCCAGCAGCCGCGCCGGGACAGGGAACCTCTACGAGCAGTACTTC. V usage is TRBV11-3 and J usage is TRBJ2-7, with TRBD1 matching 9 bases. CDR3 length: 16 residues. V gave up 5 bases and J gave up 3 bases; unmatched junction bases: 11. Germline CDR1 is SGHNT and CDR2 is YENEEA.

The chain has TRBV4-3 and TRBJ2-3; 7 nucleotides match TRBD1. This CDR3 is 15 amino acids long. V lost 5 bases and J lost 0; bases outside the gene matches: 5. Germline assignment: CDR1 LGHNA and CDR2 YSLEER. CDR3 amino acids: CASSSRGQSTDTQYF. The DNA for the CDR3 is TGCGCCAGCAGCTCACGGGGACAGAGCACAGATACGCAGTATTTT.

This chain connects TRBV7-8 to TRBJ2-3; unclear D gene. This CDR3 comprises 15 residues. The V end was cut by 1 base, the J end by 0 bases, with 8 bases between. Germline CDR1 and CDR2: SGHVS and FQNEAQ. The CDR3 sequence: CASSLGARSTDTQYF. The CDR3 nucleotides read TGTGCCAGCAGCTTAGGGGCCCGAAGCACAGATACGCAGTATTTT.

The chain is built from TRBV27 and TRBJ2-7; 7 nucleotides line up with TRBD1. Looked up from germline, CDR1 is MNHEY and CDR2 is SMNVEV (reference sequence). The CDR3 extends over 15 amino acids. V trimming: 5 bases; J trimming: 2 bases; junction bases outside the gene matches: 9. For the CDR3, the DNA is TGTGCCAGCAGTGTGGACAGGCTAAGCCCCTACGAGCAGTACTTC. Encoded protein: CASSVDRLSPYEQYF.

CDR3 protein: CASSSERGADEQYF. CDR3 coding DNA: TGTGCCAGCAGCTCGGAAAGGGGTGCGGACGAGCAGTACTTC. The chain combines TRBV7-6 with TRBJ2-7; D possibly corresponds to TRBD1 (5 bases). Trimming removed 4 bases at V and 5 bases at J, with 15 bases between. The germline gives CDR1 SGHVS, CDR2 FNYEAQ. There are 14 residues in the CDR3. Based on the CDR3 plus reference TRBV7-6 and TRBJ2-7, the full variable domain is GAGVSQSPRYKVTKRGQDVALRCDPISGHVSLYWYRQALGQGPEFLTYFNYEAQQDKSGLPNDRFSAERPEGSISTLTIQRTEQRDSAMYRCASSSERGADEQYFGPGTRLTVT.

CDR3 sequence reads: CASSQEVRGGPDTQYF. The CDR3, as DNA: TGTGCCAGCAGCCAAGAAGTGCGGGGGGGCCCGGATACGCAGTATTTT. The rearrangement joins TRBV4-2 to TRBJ2-3, with 9 bases that match TRBD2. This CDR3 is built from 16 residues. The germline CDR1 and CDR2 sequences are LGHNA and YNFKEQ. Trimming at V came to 0 bases and at J to 6 bases, leaving 7 bases not matched to a gene.

V gene TRBV7-9 combines with J gene TRBJ1-2, with D possibly matching TRBD1 (6 bases). V shed 0 bases and J shed 4 bases, with 12 bases lying between them. From germline, CDR1 is SEHNR and CDR2 FQNEAQ (reference sequence). There are 15 residues in the CDR3. This CDR3 reads CASSLAADSLYGYTF. The DNA of the CDR3 is TGTGCCAGCAGCTTAGCAGCGGACAGTCTCTATGGCTACACCTTC.

About this clone: The sample holds other DNA sequences that translate to the same CDR3. The chain employs TRBV4-1 and TRBJ2-1, with D tentatively TRBD2 (5 bases). V lost 0 bases to trimming and J lost 2 bases, with 26 bases between them. From germline, CDR1 is MGHRA and CDR2 YSYEKL. The CDR3 is made up of 21 amino acids. CDR3 protein: CASSQEGVGLGPSRAYNEQFF. In DNA, the CDR3 is TGCGCCAGCAGCCAAGAGGGAGTAGGCCTAGGCCCTTCCCGGGCCTACAATGAGCAGTTCTTC.

This clone was counted a few times. This chain joins TRBV4-3 and TRBJ1-1; 7 nucleotides agree with TRBD1. After removal of 4 bases from V and 11 bases from J, the junction contained 13 bases not matched to a gene. Looked up from germline, CDR1 is LGHNA and CDR2 is YSLEER. This CDR3 comprises 14 residues. Here the CDR3 reads CASSPSTGLRVAFF. For the CDR3, the DNA is TGCGCCAGCAGCCCCTCGACAGGGCTTAGGGTTGCTTTCTTT.

This chain joins TRBV19 and TRBJ2-5; D is possibly TRBD2 (5 bases). The J call is doubtful: the DNA matches TRBJ2-7 better. Germline V CDR1 and CDR2: LNHDA, SQIVND (reference sequence). This CDR3 spans 17 amino acids. The CDR3 region is CASPLRARALDVGEQYF. CDR3 nucleotide sequence: TGTGCCAGCCCGTTGCGCGCGAGGGCTCTAGATGTTGGCGAGCAGTACTTC.

J is TRBJ2-1 and V is TRBV9; maybe TRBD1 (5 bases). Deletions cut 2 bases from V and 7 bases from J, with 16 bases between. This CDR3 region has 15 residues. CDR1 is SGDLS, CDR2 YYNGEE, per germline. The CDR3: CASSVLPTAGNEQFF. As DNA, the CDR3 is TGTGCCAGCAGCGTGCTGCCGACAGCTGGGAATGAGCAGTTCTTC.

This chain connects TRBV7-8 to TRBJ1-5; D unclear. V lost 1 base and J 6 bases, leaving 19 bases between the germline ends. This CDR3 has 17 residues. Germline loops: CDR1 SGHVS, CDR2 FQNEAQ. The DNA for the CDR3 is TGTGCCAGCAGCTTAGAGACCCAAACCCGGAGAAGTCAGCCCCAGCATTTT. This translates into CASSLETQTRRSQPQHF.

This clone occurred once. The chain joins TRBV5-1 to TRBJ1-1, with 9 bases fitting TRBD1. Germline CDR1 is SGHRS and CDR2 is YFSETQ. The V and J ends lost 4 bases and 5 bases, in that order; junction bases with no gene match: 9. The CDR3 totals 15 residues. CDR3 nucleotides: TGCGCCAGCAGCCCGGCGCCGACAGGGGGTACTGAAGCTTTCTTT. Protein: CASSPAPTGGTEAFF.

The chain combines TRBV7-8 with TRBJ1-5; weak D call: TRBD1 (5 bases). Trimming took 5 bases from V and 6 from J, leaving 14 bases between them. The CDR3 consists of 14 residues. In germline, CDR1 is SGHVS, CDR2 FQNEAQ. CDR3 nucleotide sequence: TGTGCCAGCAGCCCCCATAGGGGAGGTCAGCCCCAGCATTTT. It encodes CASSPHRGGQPQHF. Looking up the rest from reference TRBV7-8 and TRBJ1-5 gives the full variable domain: GAGVSQSPRYKVAKRGQDVALRCDPISGHVSLFWYQQALGQGPEFLTYFQNEAQLDKSGLPSDRFFAERPEGSVSTLKIQRTQQEDSAVYLCASSPHRGGQPQHFGDGTRLSIL.

The chain recombines TRBV9 with TRBJ1-1; D is possibly TRBD1 (6 bases). This CDR3 has 19 residues. With 4 bases removed from V and 5 bases from J, the gap between germline ends came to 30 bases. CDR1 is SGDLS and CDR2 is YYNGEE in the germline V gene. The CDR3 loop reads CASSSSTYGWGTRGTEAFF. The CDR3 nucleotides read TGTGCCAGCAGCTCTTCCACCTATGGGTGGGGCACCAGGGGAACTGAAGCTTTCTTT.

This clone was seen a few times. The rearrangement uses TRBV5-6 and TRBJ2-7, with D possibly matching TRBD1 (5 bases). The CDR3 covers 15 residues. V lost 0 bases to trimming and J lost 5 bases, with 15 bases between them. Germline V gene sequence: CDR1 SGHDT, CDR2 YYEEEE. CDR3 nucleotides: TGTGCCAGCAGCTTGGAAACCCAGGGTTTCAACGAGCAGTACTTC. Protein sequence: CASSLETQGFNEQYF.

The chain joins TRBV19 to TRBJ1-1; 11 nucleotides match TRBD1. Germline trimming cut 5 bases from V and 2 bases from J; bases unmatched to any gene: 4. The CDR3 runs 15 residues. The germline V gene has CDR1 LNHDA and CDR2 SQIVND (reference sequence). The CDR3: CASSAWTGGNTEAFF. For the CDR3, the DNA is TGTGCCAGTAGTGCCTGGACAGGGGGCAACACTGAAGCTTTCTTT.